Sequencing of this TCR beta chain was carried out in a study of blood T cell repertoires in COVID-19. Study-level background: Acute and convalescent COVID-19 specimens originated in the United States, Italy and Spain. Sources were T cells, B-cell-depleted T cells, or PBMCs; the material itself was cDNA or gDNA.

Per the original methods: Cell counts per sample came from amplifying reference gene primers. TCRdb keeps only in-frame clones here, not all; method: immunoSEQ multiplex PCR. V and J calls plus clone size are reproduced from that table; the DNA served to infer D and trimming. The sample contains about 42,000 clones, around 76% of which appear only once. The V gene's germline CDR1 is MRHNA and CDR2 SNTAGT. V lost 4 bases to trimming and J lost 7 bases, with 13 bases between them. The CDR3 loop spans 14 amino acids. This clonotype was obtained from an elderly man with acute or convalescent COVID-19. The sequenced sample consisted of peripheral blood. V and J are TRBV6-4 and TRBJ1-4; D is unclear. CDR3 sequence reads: CASSVGEPTEKLFF. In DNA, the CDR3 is TGTGCCAGCAGTGTCGGAGAACCGACTGAAAAACTGTTTTTT.